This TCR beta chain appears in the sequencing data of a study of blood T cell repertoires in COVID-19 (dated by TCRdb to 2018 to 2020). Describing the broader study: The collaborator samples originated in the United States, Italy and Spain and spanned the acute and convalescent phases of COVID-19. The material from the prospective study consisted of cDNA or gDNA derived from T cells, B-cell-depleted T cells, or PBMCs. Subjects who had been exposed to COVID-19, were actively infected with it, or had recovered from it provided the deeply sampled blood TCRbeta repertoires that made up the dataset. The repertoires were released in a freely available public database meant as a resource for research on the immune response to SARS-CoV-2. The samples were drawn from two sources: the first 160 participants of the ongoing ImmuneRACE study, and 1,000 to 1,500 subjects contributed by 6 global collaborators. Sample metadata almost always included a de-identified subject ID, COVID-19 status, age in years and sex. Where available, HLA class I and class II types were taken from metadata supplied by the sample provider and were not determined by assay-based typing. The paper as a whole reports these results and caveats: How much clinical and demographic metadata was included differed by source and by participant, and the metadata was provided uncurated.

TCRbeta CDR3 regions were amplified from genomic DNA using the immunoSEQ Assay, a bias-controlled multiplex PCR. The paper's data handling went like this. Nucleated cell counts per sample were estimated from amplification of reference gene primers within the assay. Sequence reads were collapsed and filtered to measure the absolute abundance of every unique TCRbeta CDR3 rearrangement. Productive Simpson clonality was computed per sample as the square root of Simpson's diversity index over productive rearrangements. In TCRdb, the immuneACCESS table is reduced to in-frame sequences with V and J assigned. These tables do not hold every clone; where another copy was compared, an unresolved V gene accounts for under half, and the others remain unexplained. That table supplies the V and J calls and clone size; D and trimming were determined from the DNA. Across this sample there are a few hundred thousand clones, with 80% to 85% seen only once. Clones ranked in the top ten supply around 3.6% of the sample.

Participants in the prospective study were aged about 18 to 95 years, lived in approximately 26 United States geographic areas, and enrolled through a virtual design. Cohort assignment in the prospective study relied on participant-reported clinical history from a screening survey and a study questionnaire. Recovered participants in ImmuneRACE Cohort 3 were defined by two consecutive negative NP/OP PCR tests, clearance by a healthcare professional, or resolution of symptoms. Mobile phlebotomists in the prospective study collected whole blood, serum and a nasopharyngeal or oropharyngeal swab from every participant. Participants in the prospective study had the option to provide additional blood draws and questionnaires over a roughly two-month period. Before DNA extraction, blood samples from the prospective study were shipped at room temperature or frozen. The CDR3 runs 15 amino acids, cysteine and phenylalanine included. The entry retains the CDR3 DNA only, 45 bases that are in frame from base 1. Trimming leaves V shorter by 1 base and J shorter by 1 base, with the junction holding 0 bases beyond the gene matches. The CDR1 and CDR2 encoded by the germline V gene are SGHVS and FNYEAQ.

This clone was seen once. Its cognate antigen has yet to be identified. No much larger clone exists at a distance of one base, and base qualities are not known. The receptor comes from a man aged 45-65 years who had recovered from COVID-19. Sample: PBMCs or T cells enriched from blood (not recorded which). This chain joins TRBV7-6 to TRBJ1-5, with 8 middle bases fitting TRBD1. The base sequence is TGTGCCAGCAGCTTAGGGACAGGGAGCAATCAGCCCCAGCATTTT. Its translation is CASSLGTGSNQPQHF. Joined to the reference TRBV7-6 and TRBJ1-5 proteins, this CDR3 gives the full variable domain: GAGVSQSPRYKVTKRGQDVALRCDPISGHVSLYWYRQALGQGPEFLTYFNYEAQQDKSGLPNDRFSAERPEGSISTLTIQRTEQRDSAMYRCASSLGTGSNQPQHFGDGTRLSIL.